The next 26 T cell receptor beta chains were all read from a single sample in a study of neurological immune-mediated disorders. TCRdb fed the 5' RACE reads into MiXCR, producing one record per CDR3 protein. This sample has tens of thousands of distinct CDR3 sequences, with around 3.2% found just once. The specimen was PBMCs. All receptors come from a woman younger than 45 with multiple sclerosis.

There are a few counts of this clonotype. The CDR3 DNA reads TGTGCCAGCAGCCGGGGGGGTATTGAGCAGTTCTTC. It codes for CASSRGGIEQFF. The V call is TRBV6-5, the J call TRBJ2-1; 8 nucleotides line up with TRBD2. The CDR3 covers 12 residues. With 6 bases clipped from V and 9 bases from J, the junction kept 4 bases outside the gene matches. In germline, CDR1 is MNHEY, CDR2 SVGAGI.

This clonotype appeared many times. The rearrangement uses TRBV6-5 and TRBJ2-5; TRBD1 agrees at 8 bases. Germline lookup yields CDR1 MNHEY and CDR2 SVGAGI. This CDR3 is built from 14 residues. V shed 8 bases, J shed 7 bases, and the junction held 12 bases outside the gene matches. The CDR3 loop reads CASQLTGGSGTQYF. CDR3 in DNA: TGTGCCAGCCAATTAACAGGGGGGTCAGGGACCCAGTACTTC.

This clonotype has at least ten counts. This rearrangement joins TRBV5-1 to TRBJ2-7; 10 nucleotides agree with TRBD2. Germline V lookup: CDR1 SGHRS, CDR2 YFSETQ. CDR3 size: 16 residues. Trimming cost V 3 bases and J 3 bases; bases outside gene matches: 9. DNA for the CDR3: TGCGCCAGCAGCTCGACCATACTAGCGGGGAACTACGAGCAGTACTTC. It encodes CASSSTILAGNYEQYF.

This clonotype was recorded many times. The chain carries TRBV20-1 and TRBJ2-7; TRBD1 is a possible D gene (7 bases). This CDR3 has 11 amino acids. The V and J ends lost 6 bases and 7 bases respectively, with 13 bases between them. Germline V gene sequence: CDR1 DFQATT, CDR2 SNEGSKA (reference sequence). The CDR3 region has the DNA TGCAGTGCCTCGCCAGGGGGGGAGCAGTACTTC. The encoded protein is CSASPGGEQYF.

This clonotype was counted ten times or more. The chain couples TRBV29-1 to TRBJ1-4, with D uncertain. V shed 3 bases and J shed 6 bases, with 5 bases lying between them. The length of the CDR3 is 11 residues. From germline, CDR1 is SQVTM and CDR2 ANQGSEA. For the CDR3, the DNA is TGCAGCGTTGATTCGGATGAAAAACTGTTTTTT. It specifies CSVDSDEKLFF.

This clonotype was observed at least ten times. V and J are TRBV12-3 or TRBV12-4 and TRBJ1-6; D gene uncertain. Trimming cost V 2 bases and J 7 bases, with 6 bases left between them. This CDR3 is built from 13 residues. CDR3 nucleotide sequence: TGTGCCAGCAGTTTATTCGGGAATTCACCCCTCCACTTT. Translated: CASSLFGNSPLHF.

At least ten counts were recorded for this clonotype. The chain couples TRBV5-4 to TRBJ2-5; D not resolved. The CDR3 runs 15 residues. V lost 0 bases and J 4 bases, leaving 13 bases between the germline ends. Germline assignment: CDR1 SGHNT and CDR2 YYREEE (reference sequence). The CDR3 nucleotides are TGTGCCAGCAGCTTGGAAATTAATGGCCGAGAGACCCAGTACTTC. Its translation: CASSLEINGRETQYF.

For this clonotype: A much larger clone is a single base away; this may be a read error. The chain carries TRBV4-3 and TRBJ1-3, with 7 bases lining up with TRBD1. J was trimmed by 1 base and V by 10 bases; bases with no gene match: 10. Germline V gives CDR1 LGHNA, CDR2 YSLEER. The CDR3 is 15 amino acids. CDR3 in DNA: TGCGCCATCCCCGGGACAGAGAGATCTGGAAACACCATATATTTT. The encoded protein is CAIPGTERSGNTIYF.

This clonotype counts as medium-sized. The chain employs TRBV7-9 and TRBJ1-4; D is unresolved. The length of the CDR3 is 12 residues. CDR1 is SEHNR and CDR2 is FQNEAQ in the germline V gene (reference sequence). V lost 1 base and J 8 bases, leaving 5 bases between the germline ends. The CDR3 loop reads CASSLVGEKLFF. CDR3 DNA: TGTGCCAGCAGCTTAGTGGGAGAAAAACTGTTTTTT.

The table lists this clonotype with a few counts. The chain recombines TRBV19 with TRBJ2-4, with TRBD2 matching 9 bases. Germline V lookup: CDR1 LNHDA, CDR2 SQIVND (reference sequence). The CDR3 spans 14 residues. With 3 bases clipped from V and 7 bases from J, the junction kept 4 bases outside the gene matches. The CDR3 loop reads CASSIGGGVNIQYF. The CDR3 DNA is TGTGCCAGTAGTATCGGCGGGGGGGTCAACATTCAGTACTTC.

This clonotype was seen repeatedly, ten times or more. The rearrangement links TRBV5-1 to TRBJ2-7, with TRBD1 matching 8 bases. This CDR3 comprises 14 residues. Germline CDR1 reads SGHRS; CDR2 reads YFSETQ. The V gene end was trimmed by 0 bases and the J gene end by 5 bases; junction bases not matched to a gene: 4. Here the CDR3 DNA reads TGCGCCAGCAGCTTGGGGACAGGGTATAACGAGCAGTACTTC. Translating it yields CASSLGTGYNEQYF.

This clonotype was seen a handful of times. This sequence joins TRBV4-1 and TRBJ1-1; D is unclear. Germline V gives CDR1 MGHRA, CDR2 YSYEKL. The CDR3 is made up of 13 amino acids. V lost 4 bases to trimming and J lost 7 bases, with 13 bases between them. CDR3 DNA: TGCGCCAGCAGCCGATTCGACATACGTGAAGCTTTCTTT. Amino acids: CASSRFDIREAFF.

This clonotype was counted many times. A single base separates this from a much larger clone, so it may be a read error. This chain links TRBV7-9 with TRBJ1-1; D remains ambiguous. V shed 1 base and J shed 6 bases, with 9 bases lying between them. This CDR3 is 13 amino acids long. Germline CDR1 SEHNR, CDR2 FQNEAQ (reference sequence). Here the CDR3 DNA reads TGTGCCAGCAGCTTAGAGACCCTCTCTGAAGCTTTCTTT. This gives the protein CASSLETLSEAFF.

This clonotype was counted at least ten times. At one end, the junction sequence differs from germline, possibly due to a read error. The chain's CDR3 is CASNPGQGSSPLNF. CDR3 bases: TGTGCCAGCAACCCAGGACAGGGGTCTTCACCCCTCAACTTT. The rearrangement joins TRBV7-2 to TRBJ1-6; 9 bases match TRBD1. CDR3 length equals 14 residues. Germline V gives CDR1 SGHTA, CDR2 FQGNSA.

This clonotype was found many times. The chain has TRBV5-1 and TRBJ1-2; D is possibly TRBD1 (5 bases). The CDR3 is made up of 15 amino acids. Germline V gives CDR1 SGHRS, CDR2 YFSETQ. The V gene lost 3 bases and the J gene lost 6 bases, with 18 bases spanning the gap. This CDR3 is CASSSLDGDPDGYTF. CDR3 DNA sequence: TGCGCCAGCAGCTCTCTGGATGGGGACCCCGATGGCTACACCTTC.

In this sample, this clonotype turned up many times. Sequence at one end of the junction differs from germline and may be a read error. V is TRBV27 and J is TRBJ2-7, with 8 nucleotides matching TRBD1. Germline-derived CDR1 and CDR2 are MNHEY and SMNVEV (reference sequence). This CDR3 has 14 residues. The CDR3 loop is CATSLGTGSYEQYF. The CDR3, as DNA: TGTGCCACCAGTCTTGGGACAGGCAGTTACGAGCAGTACTTC.

This clonotype was observed many times. The chain links TRBV7-3 to TRBJ2-1; 13 bases fit TRBD2. After removal of 4 bases from V and 6 bases from J, the junction contained 3 bases not matched to a gene. This CDR3 region has 15 residues. The germline V gene encodes CDR1 SGHTA and CDR2 FQGTGA. The CDR3 region has the DNA TGTGCCAGCAGCTCCGGACTAGCGGGGGCCAATGAGCAGTTCTTC. Translating it yields CASSSGLAGANEQFF.

This rearrangement joins TRBV20-1 to TRBJ1-1; D ambiguous. This CDR3 has 13 amino acids. Germline assignment: CDR1 DFQATT and CDR2 SNEGSKA (reference sequence). V was trimmed by 3 bases and J by 0 bases, leaving 8 bases between them. CDR3 coding DNA: TGCAGTGCTAGGGAAGATATGAACACTGAAGCTTTCTTT. It yields the protein CSAREDMNTEAFF.

The rearrangement links TRBV30 to TRBJ1-2; 8 nucleotides line up with TRBD1. Germline lookup yields CDR1 GTSNPN and CDR2 SVGIG (reference sequence). This CDR3 contains 14 residues. J gave up 8 bases and V 5 bases, and 13 bases lay outside the gene matches. CDR3 nucleotide sequence: TGTGCCTGGGCCCGTTCGACAGGGGATGGGGGCTACACCTTC. This encodes CAWARSTGDGGYTF.

This clonotype was recorded at least ten times. The gene calls are TRBV5-1 and TRBJ2-7; the D gene is possibly TRBD2 (5 bases). The V and J ends lost 0 bases and 4 bases respectively, with 14 bases between them. The CDR3 totals 15 residues. Germline V gene lookup returns CDR1 SGHRS and CDR2 YFSETQ. In DNA form, the CDR3 reads TGCGCCAGCAGCTTGGGGACCTCGGAGGTGTACGAGCAGTACTTC. Its protein product is CASSLGTSEVYEQYF. The full variable domain, with the rest looked up from reference TRBV5-1 and TRBJ2-7, is KAGVTQTPRYLIKTRGQQVTLSCSPISGHRSVSWYQQTPGQGLQFLFEYFSETQRNKGNFPGRFSGRQFSNSRSEMNVSTLELGDSALYLCASSLGTSEVYEQYFGPGTRLTVT.

Ten or more counts support this clonotype. The rearrangement links TRBV6-2 or TRBV6-3 to TRBJ1-1, with 7 bases lining up with TRBD1. V lost 7 bases and J lost 0; bases outside the gene matches: 5. The CDR3 covers 14 residues. Germline CDR1 and CDR2: MNHEY and SVGEGT. In nucleotides, the CDR3 is TGTGCCAGCAAACCGGGACAGTTGAACACTGAAGCTTTCTTT. It codes for CASKPGQLNTEAFF.

This clonotype was recorded at least ten times. This sequence joins TRBV5-1 and TRBJ2-1, with D perhaps TRBD1 (6 bases). V lost 5 bases and J 9 bases, leaving 15 bases between the germline ends. The CDR3 runs 13 residues. Looked up from germline, CDR1 is SGHRS and CDR2 is YFSETQ. CDR3 sequence reads: CASRPLGAGEQFF. The CDR3 DNA follows: TGCGCCAGCAGGCCACTGGGGGCAGGTGAGCAGTTCTTC.

This clonotype has ten or more counts. V is TRBV12-3 or TRBV12-4 and J is TRBJ1-2; D call uncertain. The CDR3 has 13 amino acids. The germline V and J ends were trimmed by 5 bases and 3 bases, with 10 bases remaining between them. The CDR3 protein is CASSKQGYYGYTF. As DNA, the CDR3 is TGTGCCAGCAGTAAACAAGGGTACTATGGCTACACCTTC.

This clonotype was detected ten times or more. The rearrangement links TRBV6-1 to TRBJ2-3; D may be TRBD1 (6 bases). CDR1 is MNHNS, CDR2 SASEGT, per germline. V lost 8 bases, J lost 5 bases, and 14 bases lay in between. The CDR3 contains 13 residues. This CDR3 is CASDFGQRDTQYF. The CDR3 nucleotides are TGTGCCAGCGATTTCGGACAGCGAGATACGCAGTATTTT.

This clonotype was observed many times. DNA for the CDR3: TGTGCCAGCAGCTTAGTAGGTGTTGGGGGAAGAACTGGAAACACCATATATTTT. This encodes CASSLVGVGGRTGNTIYF. The chain carries TRBV7-2 and TRBJ1-3; possible D gene TRBD1, 5 bases. Trimming stripped 1 base from V and 2 bases from J, with 18 bases between. In germline, CDR1 is SGHTA, CDR2 FQGNSA. The CDR3 is 18 residues long.

The V gene is TRBV7-9, the J gene TRBJ2-5; D is uncertain. The CDR3 consists of 14 residues. Germline V lookup: CDR1 SEHNR, CDR2 FQNEAQ (reference sequence). Trimming removed 0 bases from V and 4 bases from J, with 9 bases in between. CDR3 nucleotide sequence: TGTGCCAGCAGCTTAGCGGGGAACGCAGAGACCCAGTACTTC. Protein: CASSLAGNAETQYF.